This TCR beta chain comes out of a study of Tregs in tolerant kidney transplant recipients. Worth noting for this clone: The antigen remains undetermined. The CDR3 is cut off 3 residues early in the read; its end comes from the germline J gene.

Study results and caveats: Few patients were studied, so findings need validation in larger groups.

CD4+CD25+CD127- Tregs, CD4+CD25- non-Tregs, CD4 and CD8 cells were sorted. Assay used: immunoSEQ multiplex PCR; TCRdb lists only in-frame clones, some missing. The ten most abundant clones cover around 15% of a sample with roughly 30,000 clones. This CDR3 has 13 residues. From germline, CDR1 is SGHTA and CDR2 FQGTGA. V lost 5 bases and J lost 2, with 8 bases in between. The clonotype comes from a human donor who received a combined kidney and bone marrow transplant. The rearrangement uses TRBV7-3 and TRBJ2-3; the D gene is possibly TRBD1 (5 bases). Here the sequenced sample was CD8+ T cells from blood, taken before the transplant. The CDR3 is CASSVTVTDTQYF. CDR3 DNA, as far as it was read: TGTGCCAGCAGCGTGACAGTCACAGATACG.